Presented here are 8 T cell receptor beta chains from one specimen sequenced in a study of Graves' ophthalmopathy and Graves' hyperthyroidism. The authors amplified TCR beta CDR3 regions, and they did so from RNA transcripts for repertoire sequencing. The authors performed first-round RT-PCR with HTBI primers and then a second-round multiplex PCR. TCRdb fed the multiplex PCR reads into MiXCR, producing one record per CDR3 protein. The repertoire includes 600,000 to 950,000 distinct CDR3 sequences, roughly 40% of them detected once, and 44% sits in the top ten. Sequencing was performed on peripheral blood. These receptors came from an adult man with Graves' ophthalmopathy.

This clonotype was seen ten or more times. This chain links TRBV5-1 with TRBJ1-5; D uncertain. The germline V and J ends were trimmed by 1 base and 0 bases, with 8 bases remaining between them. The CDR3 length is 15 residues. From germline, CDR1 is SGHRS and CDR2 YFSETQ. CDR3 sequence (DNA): TGCGCCAGCAGCTTGTATCCAGATAGCAATCAGCCCCAGCATTTT. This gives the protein CASSLYPDSNQPQHF.

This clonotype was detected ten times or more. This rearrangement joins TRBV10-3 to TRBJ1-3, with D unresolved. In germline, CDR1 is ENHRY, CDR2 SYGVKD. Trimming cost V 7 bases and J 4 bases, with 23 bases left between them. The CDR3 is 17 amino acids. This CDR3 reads CAITSPAEGKSGNTIYF. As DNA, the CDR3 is TGTGCCATCACCTCCCCCGCAGAGGGAAAGTCGGGAAACACCATATATTTT.

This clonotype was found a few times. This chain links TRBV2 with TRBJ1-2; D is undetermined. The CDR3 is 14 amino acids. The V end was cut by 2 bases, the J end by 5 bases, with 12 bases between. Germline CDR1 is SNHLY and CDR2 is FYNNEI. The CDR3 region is CASSESVPAYGYTF. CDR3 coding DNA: TGTGCCAGCAGTGAATCGGTTCCCGCGTATGGCTACACCTTC.

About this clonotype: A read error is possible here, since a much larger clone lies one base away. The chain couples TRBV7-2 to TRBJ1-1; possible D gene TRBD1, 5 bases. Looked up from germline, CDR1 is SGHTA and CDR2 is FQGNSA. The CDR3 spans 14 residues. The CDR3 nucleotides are TGTGCCAGCAGCTTGTTCCAGGGAGCCACTGGAGCTTTCTTT. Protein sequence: CASSLFQGATGAFF.

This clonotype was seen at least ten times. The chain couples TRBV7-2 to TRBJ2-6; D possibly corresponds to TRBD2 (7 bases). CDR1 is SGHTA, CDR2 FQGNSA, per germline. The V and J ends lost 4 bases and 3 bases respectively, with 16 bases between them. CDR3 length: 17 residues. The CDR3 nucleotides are TGTGCCAGCAGCTCAGGGAGGGGGGTTTTTGGGGCCAACGTCCTGACTTTC. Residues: CASSSGRGVFGANVLTF. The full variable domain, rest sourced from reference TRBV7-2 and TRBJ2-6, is GAGVSQSPSNKVTEKGKDVELRCDPISGHTALYWYRQSLGQGLEFLIYFQGNSAPDKSGLPSDRFSAERTGGSVSTLTIQRTQQEDSAVYLCASSSGRGVFGANVLTFGAGSRLTVL.

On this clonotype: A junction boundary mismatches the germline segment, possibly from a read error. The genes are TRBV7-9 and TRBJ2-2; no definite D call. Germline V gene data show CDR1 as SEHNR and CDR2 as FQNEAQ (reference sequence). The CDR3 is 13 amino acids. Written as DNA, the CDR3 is TGCGCCAGCAGCTTGGATTTTTCCGGGGAGCTGTTTTTT. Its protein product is CASSLDFSGELFF.

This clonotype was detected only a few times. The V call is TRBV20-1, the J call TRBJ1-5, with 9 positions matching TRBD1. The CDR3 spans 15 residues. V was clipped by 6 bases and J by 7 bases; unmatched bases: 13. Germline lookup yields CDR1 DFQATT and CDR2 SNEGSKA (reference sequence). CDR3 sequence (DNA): TGCAGTGCCCCAGTGGGGACAGGGACATTGCAGCCCCAGCATTTT. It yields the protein CSAPVGTGTLQPQHF.

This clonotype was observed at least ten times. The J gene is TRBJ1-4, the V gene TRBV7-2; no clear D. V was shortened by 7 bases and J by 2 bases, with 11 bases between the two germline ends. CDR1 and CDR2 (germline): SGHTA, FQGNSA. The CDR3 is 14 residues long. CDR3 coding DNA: TGTGCCAGCACCCCCGACCTGACTAATGAAAAACTGTTTTTT. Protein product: CASTPDLTNEKLFF.